A single sample is the source of the 5 T cell receptor beta chains below, sequenced in a study of T cell repertoires in cytomegalovirus infection. One entry per CDR3 protein, called by TCRdb with MiXCR from the reads. Among more than 150,000 distinct CDR3 sequences, 17% were seen once, and the ten largest hold around 20%. The source material was CD8+ T cells from PBMCs. These receptors came from a human donor in good health (CMV status not recorded). Some clones in this sample may be carry-over from other donors' samples.

This clonotype was counted at least ten times. The gene calls are TRBV7-2 and TRBJ1-5; 8 bases line up with TRBD1. Germline-derived CDR1 and CDR2 are SGHTA and FQGNSA. The CDR3 runs to 16 residues. V trimming: 1 base; J trimming: 4 bases; junction bases outside the gene matches: 6. CDR3 loop: CASSLGGDRRNQPQHF. For the CDR3, the DNA is TGTGCCAGCAGCTTAGGGGGGGACAGGCGGAATCAGCCCCAGCATTTT. Drawing the rest from reference TRBV7-2 and TRBJ1-5, the complete variable domain is GAGVSQSPSNKVTEKGKDVELRCDPISGHTALYWYRQSLGQGLEFLIYFQGNSAPDKSGLPSDRFSAERTGGSVSTLTIQRTQQEDSAVYLCASSLGGDRRNQPQHFGDGTRLSIL.

This chain links TRBV6-2 or TRBV6-3 with TRBJ1-2, with TRBD1 identical over 12 bases. V dropped 0 bases and J dropped 4; count of bases not matched to a gene: 6. The CDR3 covers 17 residues. CDR1 is MNHEY and CDR2 is SVGEGT in the germline V gene. The CDR3 sequence is CASSYSIGTGGSYGYTF. The CDR3 DNA is TGTGCCAGCAGTTACTCGATCGGGACAGGGGGCAGCTATGGCTACACCTTC.

The sample holds a few counts of this clonotype. The chain has TRBV6-5 and TRBJ2-7, with 7 bases aligning to TRBD1. V lost 0 bases and J lost 0; bases outside the gene matches: 5. The germline CDR1 and CDR2 sequences are MNHEY and SVGAGI. The CDR3 totals 16 residues. CDR3 sequence (DNA): TGTGCCAGCAGTTACTCCGACAGGGACCGCTCCTACGAGCAGTACTTC. Amino acid sequence: CASSYSDRDRSYEQYF.

About this clonotype: The junction departs from the called germline gene at one end, perhaps through a read error. This chain links TRBV4-3 with TRBJ2-7, with 9 bases identical to TRBD2. This CDR3 contains 16 residues. CDR1 and CDR2 from the germline V gene are LGHNA and YSLEER. The CDR3 loop reads CANSRHLMGTSPEQYF. The CDR3 DNA sequence: TGCGCCAACAGCCGACACCTTATGGGGACTAGCCCCGAGCAGTACTTC.

This clonotype has a handful of counts. The V gene is TRBV28, the J gene TRBJ1-6; TRBD1 is a possible D gene (6 bases). This CDR3 is built from 16 residues. With 3 bases removed from V and 9 bases from J, the gap between germline ends came to 18 bases. Germline CDR1 MDHEN, CDR2 SYDVKM. CDR3 nucleotides: TGTGCCAGCAGTTTGCCGATTGGGGGGCGCGGTTCACCCCTCCACTTT. Protein: CASSLPIGGRGSPLHF.